This section outlines one TCR beta chain sequence together with its context. A few counts support this clonotype. Its antigen remains undetermined. There are no base qualities to consult, and no much larger clone falls within one base. The approximately 40 donors, aged about 6 to 90 years, were systemically healthy Caucasian individuals from Russia. Approximately 9.7 milliliters of peripheral blood were drawn from each donor into EDTA-treated Vacutainer tubes. Ficoll-Paque density-gradient centrifugation was used to isolate PBMCs, with at least 7 million per sample. Trizol reagent was used to extract total RNA from the PBMCs, yielding at least 5.5 micrograms per sample. Naive CD45RAhigh/CD27high T cell percentages were measured by flow cytometry on a PBMC aliquot from every donor. Library generation was performed with 5' RACE. Sequencing was carried out with an Illumina HiSeq 2500. A second about 7 to 11 cycle PCR used a sample-barcoded 5' primer and a J-beta primer mix. Each TCR beta cDNA molecule received a unique molecular identifier from a template-switch 5' adaptor carrying 12 random nucleotides. At least 2.5 million CDR3-containing paired-end reads were obtained from each sample. First-strand cDNA synthesis was performed from all RNA using the Mint cDNA synthesis kit, with priming by a TRBC-specific oligonucleotide. All cDNA was treated with uracil-DNA glycosylase and then went through a first 18-cycle PCR with the universal primers M1SS and BC2_uni_R. On the study's bioinformatics: Each sample was normalized by randomly selecting 1 million high-quality reads, each carrying a distinct molecular identifier. Instead of being binned into consensus sequences, reads that shared molecular identifiers were thrown out. MiTCR, run with a Q25 quality threshold and the strictest error-elimination algorithm, handled CDR3 identification, clonotype clustering and error correction. A nonparametric unseen species model with Euler transformation was used to estimate a lower bound on total TCR beta diversity. TCRdb trimmed the raw reads at Q25, called clones with MiXCR and kept productive beta chains. Rows merge per CDR3 protein into single entries with the most common DNA and genes. None of the V and J calls come from the authors' own analysis; TCRdb made them. The sample records some 700,000 distinct CDR3 sequences, about 20% of which are singletons. The ten most abundant clones make up approximately 20% of the sample.

The data stem from a study of blood T cells in healthy people across ages (dated by TCRdb to between 2015 and 2016). Context from the whole study: In model experiments, roughly one uniquely barcoded TCR beta cDNA molecule per two T cells was captured by template switching. The study measured age-related changes in TCR beta repertoire diversity using deep sequencing normalized with unique cDNA molecular identifiers. Four age groups were formed from the donors: young (average approximately 15 years), middle-aged (around 41), aged (over 55) and long-lived (roughly 81). To avoid experimental bias, donors of different ages were spread randomly across the sequencing lanes. Using the same blood draw, the study looked at two additional independent replicas of 1 million unique cDNA reads for two donors, one aged 18 to 29 and the other aged 80 or older. The study at large found these results: Because the CMV infection status of the donors was unknown, age-related changes in expanded clonotypes may potentially have been confounded. Compared with the aged group, more naive CD4+ T cells, fewer expanded clones and increased TCR diversity were shown by the long-lived group, suggesting age selection. There was a strong correlation between observed TCR beta diversity and the percentage of naive T cells measured by flow cytometry. Bulk unsorted PBMC profiling prevented conclusive comparison of naive and antigen-experienced compartments. Estimates of total diversity based on one million sequenced T cells were regarded as lower bounds and as underestimates. Observed TCR beta diversity per million T cells fell roughly linearly with age, and a significant reduction was already apparent by age around 40.

The TCR was taken from a man between 70 and 80 years old in good health. Material: blood.

This receptor carries the CDR3 CSASGTSGRGSYNEQFF. The bases read TGCAGCGCCTCCGGGACTAGCGGGAGAGGCTCCTACAATGAGCAGTTCTTC. The V and J genes are TRBV29-1 and TRBJ2-1; 14 central nucleotides agree with TRBD2. In the germline V gene, CDR1 corresponds to SQVTM and CDR2 to ANQGSEA. From cysteine to phenylalanine, the CDR3 is 17 amino acids long. Just CDR3 DNA is preserved here, 51 bases in frame from base 1. Here V drops 7 bases and J drops 0 bases, and the junction holds 8 bases not matched to any gene.